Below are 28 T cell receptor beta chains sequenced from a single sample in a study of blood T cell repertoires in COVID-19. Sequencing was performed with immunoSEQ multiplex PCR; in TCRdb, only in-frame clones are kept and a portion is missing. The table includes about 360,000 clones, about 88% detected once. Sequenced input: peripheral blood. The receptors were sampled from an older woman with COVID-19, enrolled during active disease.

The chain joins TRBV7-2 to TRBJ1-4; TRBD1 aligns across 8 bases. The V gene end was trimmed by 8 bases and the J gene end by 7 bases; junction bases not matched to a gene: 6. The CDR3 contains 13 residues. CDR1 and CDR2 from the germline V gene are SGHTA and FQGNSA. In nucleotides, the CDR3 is TGTGCCAGCGGACAGGGTGGGGGTGAAAAACTGTTTTTT. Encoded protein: CASGQGGGEKLFF.

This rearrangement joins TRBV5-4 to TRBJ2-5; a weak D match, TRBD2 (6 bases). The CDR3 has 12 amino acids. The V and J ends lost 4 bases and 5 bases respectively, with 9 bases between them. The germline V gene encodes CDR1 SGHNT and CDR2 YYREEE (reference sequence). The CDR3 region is CASSLSGETQYF. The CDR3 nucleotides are TGTGCCAGCAGCCTGAGCGGGGAGACCCAGTACTTC.

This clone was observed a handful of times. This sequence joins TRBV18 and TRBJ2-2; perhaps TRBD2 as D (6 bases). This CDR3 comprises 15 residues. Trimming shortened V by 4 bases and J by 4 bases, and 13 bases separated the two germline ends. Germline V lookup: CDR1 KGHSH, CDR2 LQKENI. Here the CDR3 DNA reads TGTGCCAGCTCACTCCTCGGGGGACCCACCGGGGAGCTGTTTTTT. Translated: CASSLLGGPTGELFF. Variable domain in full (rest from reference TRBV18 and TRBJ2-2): NAGVMQNPRHLVRRRGQEARLRCSPMKGHSHVYWYRQLPEEGLKFMVYLQKENIIDESGMPKERFSAEFPKEGPSILRIQQVVRGDSAAYFCASSLLGGPTGELFFGEGSRLTVL.

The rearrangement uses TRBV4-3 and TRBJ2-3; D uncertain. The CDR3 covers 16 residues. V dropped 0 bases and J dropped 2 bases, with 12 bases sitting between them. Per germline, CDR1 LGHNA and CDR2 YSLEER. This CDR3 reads CASSQEPQANTDTQYF. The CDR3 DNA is TGCGCCAGCAGCCAAGAGCCCCAGGCGAACACAGATACGCAGTATTTT.

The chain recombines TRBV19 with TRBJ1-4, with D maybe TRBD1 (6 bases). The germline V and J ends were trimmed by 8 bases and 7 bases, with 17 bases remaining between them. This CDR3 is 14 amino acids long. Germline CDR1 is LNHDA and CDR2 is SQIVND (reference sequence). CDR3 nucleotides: TGTGCCAGTCAACAGGGTCTAGGGCGTGAAAAACTGTTTTTT. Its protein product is CASQQGLGREKLFF.

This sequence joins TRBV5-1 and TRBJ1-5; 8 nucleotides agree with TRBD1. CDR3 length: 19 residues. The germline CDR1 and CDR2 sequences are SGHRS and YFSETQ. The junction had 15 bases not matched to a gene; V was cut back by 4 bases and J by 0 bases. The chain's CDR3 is CASSIRDRRRFDSNQPQHF. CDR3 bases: TGCGCCAGCAGCATCCGGGACAGGCGGCGCTTCGATAGCAATCAGCCCCAGCATTTT.

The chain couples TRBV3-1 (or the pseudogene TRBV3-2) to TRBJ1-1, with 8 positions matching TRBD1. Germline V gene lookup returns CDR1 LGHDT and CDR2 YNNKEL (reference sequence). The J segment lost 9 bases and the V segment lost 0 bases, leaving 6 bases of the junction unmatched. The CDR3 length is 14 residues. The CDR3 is CASSQDWTGRQAFF. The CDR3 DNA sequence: TGTGCCAGCAGCCAAGATTGGACAGGGCGACAAGCTTTCTTT.

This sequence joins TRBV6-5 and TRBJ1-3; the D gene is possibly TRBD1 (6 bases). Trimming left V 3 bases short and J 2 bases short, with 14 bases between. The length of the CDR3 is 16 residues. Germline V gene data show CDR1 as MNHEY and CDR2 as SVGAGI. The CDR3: CASSYGQGFPGNTIYF. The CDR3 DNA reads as TGTGCCAGCAGTTATGGTCAGGGGTTTCCTGGAAACACCATATATTTT.

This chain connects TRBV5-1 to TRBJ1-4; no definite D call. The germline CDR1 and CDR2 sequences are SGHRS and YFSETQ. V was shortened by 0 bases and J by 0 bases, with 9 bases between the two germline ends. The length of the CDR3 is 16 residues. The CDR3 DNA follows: TGCGCCAGCAGCTTGGGACTGCTCGCAACTAATGAAAAACTGTTTTTT. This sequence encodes CASSLGLLATNEKLFF.

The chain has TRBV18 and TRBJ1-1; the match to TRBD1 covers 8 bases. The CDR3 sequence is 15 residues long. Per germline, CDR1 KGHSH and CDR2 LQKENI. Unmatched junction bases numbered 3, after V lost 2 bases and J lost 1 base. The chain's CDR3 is CASSPSGTGNTEAFF. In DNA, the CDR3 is TGTGCCAGCTCACCATCCGGGACAGGGAACACTGAAGCTTTCTTT.

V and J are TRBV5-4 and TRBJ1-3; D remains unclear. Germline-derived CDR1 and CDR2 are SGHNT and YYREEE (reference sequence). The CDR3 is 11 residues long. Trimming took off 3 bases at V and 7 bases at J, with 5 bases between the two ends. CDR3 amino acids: CASSSSNTIYF. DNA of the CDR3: TGTGCCAGCAGCTCAAGCAACACCATATATTTT. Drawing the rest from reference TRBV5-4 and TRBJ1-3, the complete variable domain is ETGVTQSPTHLIKTRGQQVTLRCSSQSGHNTVSWYQQALGQGPQFIFQYYREEENGRGNFPPRFSGLQFPNYSSELNVNALELDDSALYLCASSSSNTIYFGEGSWLTVV.

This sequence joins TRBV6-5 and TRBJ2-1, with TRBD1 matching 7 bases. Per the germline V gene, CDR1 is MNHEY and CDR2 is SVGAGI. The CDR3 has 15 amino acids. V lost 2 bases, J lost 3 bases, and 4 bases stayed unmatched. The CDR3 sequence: CASSYNRGGYNEQFF. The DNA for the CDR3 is TGTGCCAGCAGTTACAACAGGGGTGGCTACAATGAGCAGTTCTTC.

CDR3: CASSHLAGEYEQYF. CDR3 sequence (DNA): TGTGCCAGCAGCCATCTAGCGGGGGAATACGAGCAGTACTTC. The chain links TRBV5-6 to TRBJ2-7; 10 bases are shared with TRBD2. Looked up from germline, CDR1 is SGHDT and CDR2 is YYEEEE. V was clipped by 4 bases and J by 4 bases; unmatched bases: 5. This CDR3 has 14 amino acids.

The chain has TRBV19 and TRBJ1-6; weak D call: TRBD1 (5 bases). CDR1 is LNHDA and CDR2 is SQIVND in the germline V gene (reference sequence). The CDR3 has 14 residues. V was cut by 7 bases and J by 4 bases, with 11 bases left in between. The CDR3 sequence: CASKPGLYNSPLHF. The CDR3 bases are TGTGCCAGTAAACCGGGACTTTATAATTCACCCCTCCACTTT.

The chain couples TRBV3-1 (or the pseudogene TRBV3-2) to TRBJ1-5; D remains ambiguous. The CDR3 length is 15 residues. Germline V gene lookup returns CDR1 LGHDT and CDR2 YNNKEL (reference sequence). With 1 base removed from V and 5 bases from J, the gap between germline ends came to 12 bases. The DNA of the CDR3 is TGTGCCAGCAGCCAAGTGATGGGCAGTTATCAGCCCCAGCATTTT. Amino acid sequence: CASSQVMGSYQPQHF.

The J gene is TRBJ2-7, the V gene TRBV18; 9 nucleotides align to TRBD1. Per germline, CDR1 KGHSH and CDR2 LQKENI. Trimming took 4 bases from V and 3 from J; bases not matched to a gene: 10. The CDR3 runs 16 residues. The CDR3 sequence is CASSQSGTGIYYEQYF. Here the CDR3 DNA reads TGTGCCAGCTCACAGTCCGGGACAGGGATTTACTACGAGCAGTACTTC.

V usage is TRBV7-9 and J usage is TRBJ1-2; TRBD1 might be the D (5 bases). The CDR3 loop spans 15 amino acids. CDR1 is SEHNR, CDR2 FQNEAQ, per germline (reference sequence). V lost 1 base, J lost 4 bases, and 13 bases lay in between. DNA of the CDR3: TGTGCCAGCAGCTTAGTTGCAGGGCAAAGCTATGGCTACACCTTC. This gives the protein CASSLVAGQSYGYTF.

The CDR3 is CAWSWTGSGNTIYF. The DNA for the CDR3 is TGTGCCTGGAGCTGGACAGGGTCTGGAAACACCATATATTTT. This sequence joins TRBV30 and TRBJ1-3; 8 nucleotides match TRBD1. The CDR3 length is 14 residues. CDR1 is GTSNPN and CDR2 is SVGIG in the germline V gene (reference sequence). The trim removed 3 bases at V and 1 base at J, leaving 2 bases unmatched.

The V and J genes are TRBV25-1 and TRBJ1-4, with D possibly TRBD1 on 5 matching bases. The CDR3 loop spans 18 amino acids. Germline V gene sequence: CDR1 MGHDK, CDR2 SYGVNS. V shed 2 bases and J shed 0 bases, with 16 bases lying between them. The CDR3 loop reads CASSERAFGGSTNEKLFF. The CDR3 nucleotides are TGTGCCAGCAGTGAAAGGGCGTTCGGGGGATCAACTAATGAAAAACTGTTTTTT.

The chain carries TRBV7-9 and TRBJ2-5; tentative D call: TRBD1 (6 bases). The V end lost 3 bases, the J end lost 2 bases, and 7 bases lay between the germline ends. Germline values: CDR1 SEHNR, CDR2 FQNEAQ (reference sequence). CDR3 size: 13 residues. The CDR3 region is CASSFQGQETQYF. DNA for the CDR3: TGTGCCAGCAGCTTTCAGGGGCAAGAGACCCAGTACTTC. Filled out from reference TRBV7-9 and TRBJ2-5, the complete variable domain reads DTGVSQNPRHKITKRGQNVTFRCDPISEHNRLYWYRQTLGQGPEFLTYFQNEAQLEKSRLLSDRFSAERPKGSFSTLEIQRTEQGDSAMYLCASSFQGQETQYFGPGTRLLVL.

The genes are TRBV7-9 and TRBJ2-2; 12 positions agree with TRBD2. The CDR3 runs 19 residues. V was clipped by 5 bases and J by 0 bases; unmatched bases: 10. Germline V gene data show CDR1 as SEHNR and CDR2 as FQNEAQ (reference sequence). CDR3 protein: CASSHPRTSGASNTGELFF. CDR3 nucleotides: TGTGCCAGCAGCCATCCCAGGACTAGCGGGGCTTCGAACACCGGGGAGCTGTTTTTT.

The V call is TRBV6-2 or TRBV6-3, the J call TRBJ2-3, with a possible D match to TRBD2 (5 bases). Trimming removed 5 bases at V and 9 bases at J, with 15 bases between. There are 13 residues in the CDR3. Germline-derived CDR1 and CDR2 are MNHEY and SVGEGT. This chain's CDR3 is CASSPLTIRTQYF. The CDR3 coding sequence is TGTGCCAGCAGTCCCCTGACTATTCGGACGCAGTATTTT.

CDR3 DNA sequence: TGTGCCAGTAGCGGACAGGGACCCTACGAGCAGTACTTC. This encodes CASSGQGPYEQYF. This chain joins TRBV19 and TRBJ2-7; 8 nucleotides align to TRBD1. Germline V gene sequence: CDR1 LNHDA, CDR2 SQIVND (reference sequence). CDR3 length equals 13 residues. V lost 6 bases, J lost 2 bases, and 3 bases stayed unmatched.

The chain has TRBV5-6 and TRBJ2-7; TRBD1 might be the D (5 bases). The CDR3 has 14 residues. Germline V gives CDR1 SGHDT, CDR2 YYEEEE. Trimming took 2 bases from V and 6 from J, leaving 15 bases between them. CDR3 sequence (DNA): TGTGCCAGCAGCTTCGGCCGACCAGGGTCCGAGCAGTACTTC. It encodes CASSFGRPGSEQYF.

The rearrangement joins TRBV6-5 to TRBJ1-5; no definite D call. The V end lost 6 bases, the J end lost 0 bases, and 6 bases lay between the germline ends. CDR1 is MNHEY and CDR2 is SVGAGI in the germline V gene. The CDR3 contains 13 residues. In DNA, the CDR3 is TGTGCCAGCAGCTTTTATAGCAATCAGCCCCAGCATTTT. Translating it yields CASSFYSNQPQHF.

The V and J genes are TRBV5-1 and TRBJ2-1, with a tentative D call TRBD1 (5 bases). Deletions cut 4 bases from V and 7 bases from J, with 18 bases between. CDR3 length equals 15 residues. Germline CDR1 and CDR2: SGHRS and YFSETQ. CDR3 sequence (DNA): TGCGCCAGCAGCGCACCCCTGGCAGGGCCGAATGAGCAGTTCTTC. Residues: CASSAPLAGPNEQFF.

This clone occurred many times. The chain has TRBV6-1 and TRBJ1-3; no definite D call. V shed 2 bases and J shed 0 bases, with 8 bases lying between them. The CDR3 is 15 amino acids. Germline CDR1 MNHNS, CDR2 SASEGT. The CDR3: CASSESTGSGNTIYF. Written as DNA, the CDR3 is TGTGCCAGCAGTGAATCGACGGGCTCTGGAAACACCATATATTTT.

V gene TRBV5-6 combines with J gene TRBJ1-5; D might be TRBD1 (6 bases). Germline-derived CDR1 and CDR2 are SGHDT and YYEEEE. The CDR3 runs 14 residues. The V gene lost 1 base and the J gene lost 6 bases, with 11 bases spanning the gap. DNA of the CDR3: TGTGCCAGCAGCTTGTGGCAGGGGACTCAGCCCCAGCATTTT. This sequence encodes CASSLWQGTQPQHF.